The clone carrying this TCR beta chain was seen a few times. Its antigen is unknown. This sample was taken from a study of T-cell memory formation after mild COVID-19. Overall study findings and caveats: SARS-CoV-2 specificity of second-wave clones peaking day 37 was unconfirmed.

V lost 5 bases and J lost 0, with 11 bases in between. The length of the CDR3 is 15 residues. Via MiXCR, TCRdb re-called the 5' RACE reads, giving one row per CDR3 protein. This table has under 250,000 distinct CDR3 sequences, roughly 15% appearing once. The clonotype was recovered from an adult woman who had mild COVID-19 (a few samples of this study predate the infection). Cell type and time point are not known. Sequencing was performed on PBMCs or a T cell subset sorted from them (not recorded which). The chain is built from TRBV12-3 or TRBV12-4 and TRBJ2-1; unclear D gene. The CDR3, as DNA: TGTGCCAGCAGTCTAGGGCCGGACTCCTACAATGAGCAGTTCTTC. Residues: CASSLGPDSYNEQFF.